This is a list of T cell receptor beta chains from one sample in a study of T-cell reconstitution after alpha-beta-depleted transplantation in children. TCRdb called the PCR reads again in MiXCR, with one record for every CDR3 protein. The sample lists roughly 790,000 distinct CDR3 sequences; around 17% were seen once. The sequencing used PBMCs, mostly from graft donor cells, collected 360 days after TCRalphabeta/CD19-depleted stem cell transplant. These receptors were taken from a male patient between 10 and 17 years old who had a stem cell transplant for acute lymphoblastic leukemia, so the T cells may come from the graft donor. Both conserved end residues are part of each CDR3. The D gene is left open where the match is weak. Rows give clone size only sometimes, using once, few, many, or a class for an expanded clone.

clone_size d_call j_call v_call cdr3_nt cdr3_aa
few - TRBJ1-2 TRBV9 TGTGCCAGCAGCGTAGTAGGGGCGAACTATGGCTACACCTTC CASSVVGANYGYTF
- - TRBJ1-1 TRBV18 TGTGCCAGCTCACCAGCCCACCAGCTTGAAGCTTTCTTT CASSPAHQLEAFF
few - TRBJ2-5 TRBV27 TGTGCCAGCGCCGCCTTGTTTTCACAAGAGACCCAGTACTTC CASAALFSQETQYF
few - TRBJ1-1 TRBV19 TGTGCCAGTAGTAGGGACGGCCCAGTCGAGGCTTTCTTT CASSRDGPVEAFF
many - TRBJ2-1 TRBV6-4 TGTGCCAGCAGTGTGGTGGGCGGGACCACATACAATGAGCAGTTCTTC CASSVVGGTTYNEQFF
- - TRBJ2-7 TRBV20-1 TGCAGTGCTAGAGACGGATCGACGGTGACCTACGAGCAGTACTTC CSARDGSTVTYEQYF
few - TRBJ1-5 TRBV4-1 TGCGCCAGCAGTCCTTTTGGGGGGCAAAATAGCAATCAGCCCCAGCATTTT CASSPFGGQNSNQPQHF
many TRBD2 TRBJ2-1 TRBV5-1 TGCGCCAGCAGCTTGAGCCTAGCGGGAGTGGAAGAGCAGTTCTTC CASSLSLAGVEEQFF
- - TRBJ2-7 TRBV29-1 TGCAGCGTTGTTGGTGCCACAACCTACGAGCAGTACTTC CSVVGATTYEQYF
few TRBD2 TRBJ2-3 TRBV28 TGTGCCAGCAGTTTAATTGGCGGGAGAAGCACAGATACGCAGTATTTT CASSLIGGRSTDTQYF
many TRBD2 TRBJ2-7 TRBV20-1 TGCAGTGCTAGATTAGGGCTAGCGGGAGGGCCGTACGAGCAGTACTTC CSARLGLAGGPYEQYF
few TRBD2 TRBJ2-1 TRBV20-1 TGCAGTGCTAGAGATCCGGGACTAGGTTCCTACAATGAGCAGTTCTTC CSARDPGLGSYNEQFF
- TRBD1 TRBJ2-7 TRBV6-1 TGTGCCAGCAGCCCTTCACAGGGGAAGGCCGAGCAGTACTTC CASSPSQGKAEQYF
- - TRBJ2-4 TRBV5-6 TGTGCCAGCAGCCATCAATGGGTTCTAGCCAAAAACATTCAGTACTTC CASSHQWVLAKNIQYF
few - TRBJ2-7 TRBV6-1 TGTGCCAGCAGTGAATCGGGCAGAGCCTACGAGCAGTACTTC CASSESGRAYEQYF
- - TRBJ2-7 TRBV4-2 TGTGCCAGCAGGTTATTTCTGGGGGGAGACTCCTACGAGCAGTACTTC CASRLFLGGDSYEQYF
few - TRBJ2-1 TRBV7-9 TGTGCCAGCAGGCCTTCACGGGACTACAATGAGCAGTTCTTC CASRPSRDYNEQFF
few - TRBJ2-5 TRBV4-1 TGCGCCAGCAGCCAAGAGGGGATGGGTAGCATACAAGAGACCCAGTACTTC CASSQEGMGSIQETQYF
few - TRBJ2-3 TRBV7-8 TGTGCCAGCAGCTCTCCCTTGGGCACAGATACGCAGTATTTT CASSSPLGTDTQYF
- TRBD2 TRBJ2-5 TRBV7-9 TGTGCCAGCAGCTTAGCCCGGACTAGGGGCCCGCAAGAGACCCAGTACTTC CASSLARTRGPQETQYF
- - TRBJ1-4 TRBV7-9 TGTGCCAGCAGCCCCGTTTTACAGTCGGTAGAAAAACTGTTTTTT CASSPVLQSVEKLFF
- - TRBJ2-7 TRBV10-3 TGTGCCATCAGTGAGTCGACTGGGCTTTCCTACGAGCAGTACTTC CAISESTGLSYEQYF
- - TRBJ2-5 TRBV4-2 TGTGCCAGCAGCCAAGATTGGTCCCGGAAGTTGGCCCAGTACTTC CASSQDWSRKLAQYF
few TRBD2 TRBJ2-1 TRBV29-1 TGCAGCGCCGCTCCCGGAGGGACTAGAGCTGGTGAGCAGTTCTTC CSAAPGGTRAGEQFF
few - TRBJ2-1 TRBV11-2 TGTGCCAGCAGCCTAGGGGTTCTAGGCAATGAGCAGTTCTTC CASSLGVLGNEQFF
- - TRBJ2-5 TRBV7-9 TGTGCCAGCAGCTTTAAGGGCGGAAGACAAGAGACCCAGTACTTC CASSFKGGRQETQYF
- TRBD2 TRBJ2-5 TRBV5-6 TGTGCCAGCAGCTCGGGGGGAATGTTAGAGACCCAGTACTTC CASSSGGMLETQYF
- - TRBJ2-5 TRBV6-5 TGTGCCAGCAGTTACGCTGGCGGGATCGAGACCCAGTACTTC CASSYAGGIETQYF
- - TRBJ2-1 TRBV24-1 TGTGCCACCTCTCCGGGACAAAGGCCTCACAATGAGCAGTTCTTC CATSPGQRPHNEQFF
few - TRBJ2-1 TRBV12-3/TRBV12-4 TGTGCCAGCAGTTTTATCTCCTACAATGAGCAGTTCTTC CASSFISYNEQFF
few TRBD1 TRBJ2-1 TRBV19 TGTGCCAGTAGTATACTGACAGGGGAACAGTTCTTC CASSILTGEQFF
few TRBD1 TRBJ2-5 TRBV29-1 TGCAGCGTTGATGAGGGGGCCCCTCGGTACTTC CSVDEGAPRYF
many - TRBJ2-7 TRBV12-3/TRBV12-4 TGTGCCAGCAGTTTCAGAGTCGAGCAGTACTTC CASSFRVEQYF
few TRBD2 TRBJ2-5 TRBV6-5 TGTGCCAGCAGTTACCGCGGACTAGCGAAGAGACAAGAGACCCAGTACTTC CASSYRGLAKRQETQYF
many TRBD2 TRBJ2-1 TRBV7-9 TGTGCCAGCAGCTTAGGTGGGACTAGCGGGACAAATGAGCAGTTCTTC CASSLGGTSGTNEQFF
few - TRBJ2-7 TRBV7-9 TGTGCCAGCAGCTTCCCCAGGAATTCCTACGAGCAGTACTTC CASSFPRNSYEQYF
- - TRBJ1-5 TRBV13 TGTGCCAGCAGCAACACAGGAGATAGCAATCAGCCCCAGCATTTT CASSNTGDSNQPQHF
- TRBD1 TRBJ2-6 TRBV7-3 TGTGCCAGCAGCTTAACGAGGACAGGGGGGCCTGGGGCCAACGTCCTGACTTTC CASSLTRTGGPGANVLTF
- - TRBJ2-1 TRBV12-3/TRBV12-4 TGTGCCAGCAGTCCCCTGGGAGGCCCCTACAATGAGCAGTTCTTC CASSPLGGPYNEQFF
few - TRBJ1-1 TRBV18 TGTGCCAGCTCACCCGGGATGAACACTGAAGCTTTCTTT CASSPGMNTEAFF
many TRBD2 TRBJ2-1 TRBV12-3/TRBV12-4 TGTGCCAGCAGCCCGCCTAGCGGACCCTACAATGAGCAGTTCTTC CASSPPSGPYNEQFF
many - TRBJ2-5 TRBV20-1 TGCAGTGCTAGTTCTGGATTTTTGACCCAGTACTTC CSASSGFLTQYF
- - TRBJ1-2 TRBV29-1 TGCAGCGTTCATACCAACAGGGCCCGCTACTATGGCTACACCTTC CSVHTNRARYYGYTF